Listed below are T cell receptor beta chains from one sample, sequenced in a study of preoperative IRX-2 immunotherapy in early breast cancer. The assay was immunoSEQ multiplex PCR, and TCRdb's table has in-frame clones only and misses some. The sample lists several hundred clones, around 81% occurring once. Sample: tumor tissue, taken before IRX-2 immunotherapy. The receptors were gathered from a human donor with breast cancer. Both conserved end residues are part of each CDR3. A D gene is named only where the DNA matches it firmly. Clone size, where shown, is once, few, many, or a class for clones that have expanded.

CDR3: CAISLTANTEAFF
DNA: TGTGCCATCAGCTTAACAGCGAACACTGAAGCTTTCTTT
size: .
D: .
J: TRBJ1-1
V: TRBV6-8

CDR3: CATSRAQGLDTEAFF
DNA: TGTGCCACCAGCAGAGCGCAGGGATTAGACACTGAAGCTTTCTTT
size: few
D: .
J: TRBJ1-1
V: TRBV15

CDR3: CASSVVAKGDHTEAFF
DNA: TGTGCCAGCAGCGTAGTCGCCAAAGGGGATCACACTGAAGCTTTCTTT
size: .
D: .
J: TRBJ1-1
V: TRBV9

CDR3: CASSLTTGLRGDTQYF
DNA: TGTGCCAGCAGCTTAACCACAGGGCTTCGGGGGGATACGCAGTATTTT
size: .
D: .
J: TRBJ2-3
V: TRBV7-6

CDR3: CASSPPSGLGEQFF
DNA: TGTGCCAGCTCACCACCGTCGGGGTTAGGGGAGCAGTTCTTC
size: .
D: .
J: TRBJ2-1
V: TRBV18

CDR3: CASRNGQKETEAFF
DNA: TGTGCCAGCAGGAATGGACAGAAGGAGACTGAAGCTTTCTTT
size: .
D: .
J: TRBJ1-1
V: TRBV6-8

CDR3: CASSSTGDLGLMRNYGYTF
DNA: TGTGCCAGCAGCTCCACGGGCGATTTAGGGTTGATGAGAAACTATGGCTACACCTTC
size: once
D: .
J: TRBJ1-2
V: TRBV11-3

CDR3: CASSPAGGPFPGGYTF
DNA: TGTGCCAGCAGCCCAGCAGGGGGCCCCTTTCCGGGGGGCTACACCTTC
size: .
D: TRBD1
J: TRBJ1-2
V: TRBV11-3

CDR3: CASSLSGSSGANVLTF
DNA: TGCGCCAGCAGCCTTAGCGGAAGCTCTGGGGCCAACGTCCTGACTTTC
size: few
D: .
J: TRBJ2-6
V: TRBV4-1

CDR3: CASSPPLASGNPYEQYF
DNA: TGTGCCAGCAGCCCACCCTTGGCTAGCGGAAACCCCTACGAGCAGTACTTC
size: .
D: TRBD2
J: TRBJ2-7
V: TRBV6-8

CDR3: CASSLGAGPMNTEAFF
DNA: TGTGCCAGCAGCTTAGGGGCAGGGCCAATGAACACTGAAGCTTTCTTT
size: .
D: .
J: TRBJ1-1
V: TRBV11-3

CDR3: CASGLGDEQYF
DNA: TGTGCTAGTGGTTTGGGGGACGAGCAGTACTTC
size: .
D: .
J: TRBJ2-7
V: TRBV12-5

CDR3: CASSYDRNTGELFF
DNA: TGTGCCAGCAGTTACGACAGGAACACCGGGGAGCTGTTTTTT
size: .
D: .
J: TRBJ2-2
V: TRBV6-8

CDR3: CASSRRDRDEKLFF
DNA: TGTGCCAGCAGCAGGAGGGACAGGGATGAAAAACTGTTTTTT
size: .
D: TRBD1
J: TRBJ1-4
V: TRBV7-6

CDR3: CASSPRNPGTGVYEQYF
DNA: TGTGCCAGCTCACCAAGGAATCCCGGGACAGGGGTTTACGAGCAGTACTTC
size: .
D: TRBD1
J: TRBJ2-7
V: TRBV18

CDR3: CASSSDSLYEQYF
DNA: TGTGCCAGCAGTTCTGATAGCCTCTACGAGCAGTACTTC
size: .
D: .
J: TRBJ2-7
V: TRBV7-1

CDR3: CASSPQRLDEQFF
DNA: TGTGCCAGCAGTCCCCAGCGGTTGGATGAGCAGTTCTTC
size: .
D: .
J: TRBJ2-1
V: TRBV28

CDR3: CASSFGTGGMNTEAFF
DNA: TGTGCCAGTAGTTTCGGGACAGGGGGAATGAACACTGAAGCTTTCTTT
size: .
D: TRBD1
J: TRBJ1-1
V: TRBV19

CDR3: CASGLIPRADTEAFF
DNA: TGTGCTAGTGGTTTGATACCCAGGGCGGACACTGAAGCTTTCTTT
size: .
D: .
J: TRBJ1-1
V: TRBV12-5

CDR3: CAIRRGTGELFF
DNA: TGTGCCATCAGACGAGGTACCGGGGAGCTGTTTTTT
size: .
D: .
J: TRBJ2-2
V: TRBV6-8

CDR3: CASSQGPGYSNQPQHF
DNA: TGCGCCAGCAGCCAAGGTCCAGGCTATAGCAATCAGCCCCAGCATTTT
size: .
D: .
J: TRBJ1-5
V: TRBV1

CDR3: CASSALDAGYLGGTIYF
DNA: TGTGCCAGCAGTGCCCTCGACGCGGGATACCTTGGAGGCACCATATATTTT
size: .
D: .
J: TRBJ1-3
V: TRBV28

CDR3: CASSVARDTLNTEAFF
DNA: TGTGCCAGCAGCGTAGCAAGGGACACCCTGAACACTGAAGCTTTCTTT
size: .
D: .
J: TRBJ1-1
V: TRBV9

CDR3: CASSLGLTERAFF
DNA: TGCGCCAGCAGCTTGGGATTGACGGAGCGAGCTTTCTTT
size: .
D: .
J: TRBJ1-1
V: TRBV10-2

CDR3: CAISELTGGANTEAFF
DNA: TGTGCCATCAGTGAGCTTACAGGGGGAGCGAACACTGAAGCTTTCTTT
size: .
D: TRBD1
J: TRBJ1-1
V: TRBV10-3

CDR3: CASSQKPGSGANVLTF
DNA: TGTGCCAGCAGCCAGAAACCAGGGTCTGGGGCCAACGTCCTGACTTTC
size: few
D: .
J: TRBJ2-6
V: TRBV11-3

CDR3: CASSFLNAGGILDTIYF
DNA: TGTGCCAGCAGCTTCCTAAACGCAGGGGGTATTTTGGACACCATATATTTT
size: .
D: TRBD1
J: TRBJ1-3
V: TRBV7-8

CDR3: CASSIPGLAGVGEQYF
DNA: TGTGCCAGTAGTATCCCCGGACTAGCGGGAGTCGGCGAGCAGTACTTC
size: .
D: TRBD2
J: TRBJ2-7
V: TRBV19

CDR3: CASSHFGRAYEQYF
DNA: TGCGCCAGCAGCCACTTTGGCAGGGCCTACGAGCAGTATTTC
size: .
D: .
J: TRBJ2-7
V: TRBV23-1

CDR3: CASSPHRAIDYGYTF
DNA: TGTGCCAGCTCACCCCACAGGGCGATAGACTATGGCTACACCTTC
size: .
D: .
J: TRBJ1-2
V: TRBV18

CDR3: CASSQGRTTEAFF
DNA: TGTGCCAGCAGCCAGGGGAGAACAACTGAAGCTTTCTTT
size: .
D: .
J: TRBJ1-1
V: TRBV14